These 25 T cell receptor beta chains came from one sample sequenced in a study of shared clonotypes between healthy human individuals. Some clones are missing from TCRdb's copy, which holds only in-frame ones; the method was immunoSEQ multiplex PCR. This sample has over 1.4 million clones, with around 97% found just once. Sequenced input: naive CD4+ T cells sorted from blood. As to subset: CD45RA+ positively selected. The receptors were gathered from a man between 25 and 39 years old in good health.

The chain uses TRBV18 and TRBJ2-1, with D uncertain. The CDR3 runs to 13 residues. V was trimmed by 3 bases and J by 6 bases, leaving 9 bases between them. CDR1 and CDR2 (germline): KGHSH, LQKENI. CDR3 DNA: TGTGCCAGCTCACCGGAAGGGCTCAATGAGCAGTTCTTC. As protein: CASSPEGLNEQFF.

The rearrangement links TRBV7-8 to TRBJ2-3; a weak D match, TRBD2 (6 bases). The germline V gene encodes CDR1 SGHVS and CDR2 FQNEAQ. Trimming took off 4 bases at V and 3 bases at J, with 17 bases between the two ends. The CDR3 is made up of 16 amino acids. Here the CDR3 DNA reads TGTGCCAGCAGCTCACATGTTCCTAGCGTGACAGATACGCAGTATTTT. Translation: CASSSHVPSVTDTQYF.

The chain carries TRBV13 and TRBJ1-4, with no clear D. The V end lost 3 bases, the J end lost 10 bases, and 24 bases lay between the germline ends. Looked up from germline, CDR1 is PRHDT and CDR2 is FYEKMQ (reference sequence). The CDR3 runs 17 residues. This CDR3 reads CASSFSLSPFGAGKLFF. CDR3 in DNA: TGTGCCAGCAGCTTTTCCCTTTCCCCATTTGGCGCAGGAAAACTGTTTTTT.

The chain recombines TRBV7-9 with TRBJ1-5; the match to TRBD1 covers 12 bases. Germline V gene sequence: CDR1 SEHNR, CDR2 FQNEAQ (reference sequence). The CDR3 loop spans 17 amino acids. The J segment lost 6 bases and the V segment lost 5 bases, leaving 11 bases of the junction unmatched. In DNA form, the CDR3 reads TGTGCCAGCAGCATTGGGACAGGGGGCATTCGTTCTCAGCCCCAGCATTTT. Translation: CASSIGTGGIRSQPQHF.

The V call is TRBV5-8, the J call TRBJ2-7; a weak D match, TRBD1 (6 bases). The germline V and J ends were trimmed by 4 bases and 1 base, with 15 bases remaining between them. The germline gives CDR1 SGHTS, CDR2 YDEGEE. CDR3 length equals 15 residues. DNA of the CDR3: TGTGCCAGCAGCCTAACCGGGACATTGTCCTACGAGCAGTACTTC. Translated, it gives CASSLTGTLSYEQYF.

The chain carries TRBV4-3 and TRBJ2-2; no definite D call. This CDR3 spans 18 amino acids. V was clipped by 1 base and J by 0 bases, with 15 bases between them. Germline CDR1 and CDR2: LGHNA and YSLEER. The CDR3 reads CASSQVLPGSANTGELFF. In DNA, the CDR3 is TGCGCCAGCAGCCAAGTCCTTCCAGGCAGCGCGAACACCGGGGAGCTGTTTTTT.

The chain recombines TRBV15 with TRBJ2-3, with D possibly being TRBD1 (6 bases). This CDR3 is 17 amino acids long. Germline V gene lookup returns CDR1 LNHNV and CDR2 YYDKDF (reference sequence). Trimming left V 2 bases short and J 2 bases short, with 17 bases between. The DNA for the CDR3 is TGTGCCACCAGCAGAAGCTCCACAGGGCCAAACACAGATACGCAGTATTTT. As protein: CATSRSSTGPNTDTQYF. Supplemented by reference TRBV15 and TRBJ2-3, the full variable domain reads DAMVIQNPRYQVTQFGKPVTLSCSQTLNHNVMYWYQQKSSQAPKLLFHYYDKDFNNEADTPDNFQSRRPNTSFCFLDIRSPGLGDTAMYLCATSRSSTGPNTDTQYFGPGTRLTVL.

This chain links TRBV5-8 with TRBJ1-5; D gene unclear. Germline CDR1 reads SGHTS; CDR2 reads YDEGEE. V was shortened by 1 base and J by 7 bases, with 9 bases between the two germline ends. The CDR3 spans 13 residues. In DNA, the CDR3 is TGTGCCAGCAGCTTGAGAGGGATACAGCCCCAGCATTTT. Its protein product is CASSLRGIQPQHF. Combining the CDR3 with reference TRBV5-8 and TRBJ1-5 gives the whole variable domain EAGVTQSPTHLIKTRGQQATLRCSPISGHTSVYWYQQALGLGLQFLLWYDEGEERNRGNFPPRFSGRQFPNYSSELNVNALELEDSALYLCASSLRGIQPQHFGDGTRLSIL.

The V call is TRBV2, the J call TRBJ1-5, with D unclear. The CDR3 extends over 17 amino acids. The germline V and J ends were trimmed by 3 bases and 0 bases, with 15 bases remaining between them. Germline V lookup: CDR1 SNHLY, CDR2 FYNNEI. The chain's CDR3 is CASSEVRPTYSNQPQHF. The CDR3 DNA reads as TGTGCCAGCAGTGAGGTCAGGCCGACCTATAGCAATCAGCCCCAGCATTTT.

The chain recombines TRBV7-9 with TRBJ1-5; D not certain. The V end was cut by 5 bases, the J end by 5 bases, with 16 bases between. Germline CDR1 is SEHNR and CDR2 is FQNEAQ (reference sequence). The CDR3 spans 15 residues. CDR3 in DNA: TGTGCCAGCAGCATCGGACCCAAGGAGTATCAGCCCCAGCATTTT. Amino acid sequence: CASSIGPKEYQPQHF.

For this clone: This specimen includes other DNA sequences encoding the same CDR3. V is TRBV6-6 and J is TRBJ2-3, with a weak D call TRBD2 (6 bases). The CDR3 is 13 residues long. Trimming cost V 0 bases and J 5 bases, with 6 bases left between them. The germline CDR1 and CDR2 sequences are MNHNY and SVGAGI (reference sequence). CDR3 sequence (DNA): TGTGCCAGCAGTTACTCGGGGGGAGATACGCAGTATTTT. This gives the protein CASSYSGGDTQYF.

The chain has TRBV5-1 and TRBJ2-5, with 11 positions matching TRBD2. The trim removed 3 bases at V and 7 bases at J, leaving 11 bases unmatched. Germline values: CDR1 SGHRS, CDR2 YFSETQ. The length of the CDR3 is 16 residues. CDR3 nucleotide sequence: TGCGCCAGCAGCTCCCTAGCGGGAGGCCCGGGGGGGACCCAGTACTTC. Its protein is CASSSLAGGPGGTQYF.

The gene calls are TRBV28 and TRBJ2-7; D gene unclear. The CDR3 runs to 13 residues. Germline V gives CDR1 MDHEN, CDR2 SYDVKM. The V gene lost 8 bases and the J gene lost 2 bases, with 13 bases spanning the gap. The chain's CDR3 is CASLTRSAYEQYF. CDR3 nucleotide sequence: TGTGCCAGCCTCACCAGAAGCGCCTACGAGCAGTACTTC. The variable domain in full, with the rest retrieved from reference TRBV28 and TRBJ2-7, is DVKVTQSSRYLVKRTGEKVFLECVQDMDHENMFWYRQDPGLGLRLIYFSYDVKMKEKGDIPEGYSVSREKKERFSLILESASTNQTSMYLCASLTRSAYEQYFGPGTRLTVT.

The chain recombines TRBV6-6 with TRBJ1-5, with a weak D call TRBD1 (5 bases). This CDR3 spans 14 amino acids. The V gene's germline CDR1 is MNHNY and CDR2 SVGAGI (reference sequence). Deletions cut 6 bases from V and 1 base from J, with 10 bases between. CDR3 sequence (DNA): TGTGCCAGCAGACCCGGGGGGAGCAATCAGCCCCAGCATTTT. Residues: CASRPGGSNQPQHF.

The V call is TRBV28, the J call TRBJ2-7; a possible D gene is TRBD1 (6 bases). This CDR3 has 16 amino acids. V lost 4 bases, J lost 0 bases, and 16 bases lay in between. The germline V gene has CDR1 MDHEN and CDR2 SYDVKM. CDR3 amino acids: CASSSGQFHSSYEQYF. The CDR3 region has the DNA TGTGCCAGCAGTTCTGGACAGTTTCATAGCTCCTACGAGCAGTACTTC.

Turning to this clone: The junction departs from germline at one end; a sequencing error may be responsible. J is TRBJ2-7 and V is TRBV5-1, with TRBD1 as a possible D gene (6 bases). The germline gives CDR1 SGHRS, CDR2 YFSETQ. The length of the CDR3 is 14 residues. This CDR3 reads CASSYPGHSSEQYF. CDR3 coding DNA: TGCGCCAGCAGCTACCCGGGACACTCCTCCGAGCAGTACTTC.

The chain links TRBV19 to TRBJ2-3; D remains ambiguous. The germline V gene has CDR1 LNHDA and CDR2 SQIVND (reference sequence). CDR3 length: 13 amino acids. The ends were cut back, 0 bases at V and 7 bases at J, with 8 bases in the middle. The CDR3 protein is CASSIEGRNTQYF. The CDR3 nucleotides read TGTGCCAGTAGTATAGAAGGGCGCAATACGCAGTATTTT.

The chain couples TRBV2 to TRBJ1-1, with TRBD1 matching over 8 bases. From germline, CDR1 is SNHLY and CDR2 FYNNEI. V gave up 6 bases and J gave up 0 bases; unmatched junction bases: 6. The CDR3 has 15 residues. The DNA of the CDR3 is TGTGCCAGCAGCGGACAGGGTAATATGAACACTGAAGCTTTCTTT. Translating gives CASSGQGNMNTEAFF.

CDR3 sequence: CASSFLRERSTDTQYF. The DNA of the CDR3 is TGCGCCAGCAGCTTTTTACGGGAGAGAAGCACAGATACGCAGTATTTT. The chain links TRBV5-1 to TRBJ2-3, with TRBD2 as a possible D gene (6 bases). This CDR3 has 16 residues. CDR1 and CDR2 from the germline V gene are SGHRS and YFSETQ. V was shortened by 2 bases and J by 0 bases, with 13 bases between the two germline ends.

Worth noting for this clone: At the DNA level, this CDR3 is encoded by other sequences in the same sample as well. The V and J genes are TRBV9 and TRBJ2-5; perhaps TRBD1 as D (5 bases). Trimming removed 2 bases from V and 2 bases from J, with 7 bases in between. The germline CDR1 and CDR2 sequences are SGDLS and YYNGEE. This CDR3 has 13 residues. The CDR3 spells CASSVQGQETQYF. In nucleotides, the CDR3 is TGTGCCAGCAGCGTTCAGGGACAAGAGACCCAGTACTTC.

This clone occurred once. This rearrangement joins TRBV18 to TRBJ2-7; TRBD1 is a possible D gene (6 bases). Germline assignment: CDR1 KGHSH and CDR2 LQKENI. The CDR3 runs to 14 residues. V lost 3 bases, J lost 3 bases, and 12 bases lay in between. The CDR3 loop reads CASSPRTEYYEQYF. CDR3 coding DNA: TGTGCCAGCTCACCCCGGACAGAATACTACGAGCAGTACTTC.

This chain connects TRBV9 to TRBJ1-5; D is unclear. The germline CDR1 and CDR2 sequences are SGDLS and YYNGEE. There are 15 residues in the CDR3. Trimming pared 4 bases from V and 4 bases from J, leaving 15 bases between. In nucleotides, the CDR3 is TGTGCCAGCAGCCTTAGTCATGGAGTAAATCAGCCCCAGCATTTT. This encodes CASSLSHGVNQPQHF.

This clone has just one count. This chain uses TRBV28 with TRBJ2-2, with a weak D call TRBD2 (5 bases). The CDR3 extends over 12 amino acids. Trimming stripped 5 bases from V and 8 bases from J, with 9 bases between. Germline CDR1 MDHEN, CDR2 SYDVKM. The CDR3 sequence is CASSITGGELFF. CDR3 DNA sequence: TGTGCCAGCAGTATTACGGGAGGGGAGCTGTTTTTT.

This chain uses TRBV19 with TRBJ2-1; TRBD2 matches at 9 bases. This CDR3 contains 16 residues. V lost 0 bases, J lost 7 bases, and 7 bases stayed unmatched. Germline V gene lookup returns CDR1 LNHDA and CDR2 SQIVND (reference sequence). CDR3 amino acids: CASSIDRLAAYNEQFF. CDR3 in DNA: TGTGCCAGTAGTATAGATAGACTAGCGGCGTATAATGAGCAGTTCTTC.

The V gene is TRBV5-1, the J gene TRBJ2-1; D gene ambiguous. The CDR3 is 13 amino acids. The V gene lost 0 bases and the J gene lost 9 bases, with 10 bases spanning the gap. The germline V gene encodes CDR1 SGHRS and CDR2 YFSETQ. The CDR3 coding sequence is TGCGCCAGCAGCTTGGAGGTTGAATCTGAGCAGTTCTTC. This translates into CASSLEVESEQFF.